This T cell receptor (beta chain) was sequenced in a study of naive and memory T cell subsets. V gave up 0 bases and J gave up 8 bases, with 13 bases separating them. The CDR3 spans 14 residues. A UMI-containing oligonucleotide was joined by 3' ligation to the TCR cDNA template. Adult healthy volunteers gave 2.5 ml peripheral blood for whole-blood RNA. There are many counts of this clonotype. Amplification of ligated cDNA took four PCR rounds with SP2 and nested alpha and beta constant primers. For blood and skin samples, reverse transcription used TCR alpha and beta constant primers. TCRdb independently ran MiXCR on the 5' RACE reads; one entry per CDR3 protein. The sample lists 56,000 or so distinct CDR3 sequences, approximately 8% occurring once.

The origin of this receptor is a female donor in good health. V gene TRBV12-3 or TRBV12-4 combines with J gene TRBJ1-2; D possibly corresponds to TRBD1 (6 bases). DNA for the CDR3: TGTGCCAGCAGTTTAGCTGCAGGGGTCGAGGGCTACACCTTC. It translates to CASSLAAGVEGYTF.